One sample yielded the 3 T cell receptor beta chains listed below, sequenced in a study of blood T cell repertoires in COVID-19. Measured with immunoSEQ multiplex PCR; TCRdb has only the in-frame clones, and not every one. The sample records roughly 500,000 clones, approximately 87% being singletons. Sequencing used PBMCs or T cells enriched from blood (not recorded which). The receptors were sampled from a woman aged 40-49 years who had recovered from COVID-19.

The chain is built from TRBV4-1 and TRBJ2-7; a weak D match, TRBD1 (6 bases). This CDR3 has 15 residues. Germline V gives CDR1 MGHRA, CDR2 YSYEKL. The ends were cut back, 2 bases at V and 3 bases at J, with 14 bases in the middle. The CDR3 sequence is CASSQYGGSFYEQYF. CDR3 coding DNA: TGCGCCAGCAGCCAATATGGGGGCTCTTTCTACGAGCAGTACTTC.

The chain has TRBV29-1 and TRBJ2-1; 7 nucleotides line up with TRBD2. CDR1 is SQVTM and CDR2 is ANQGSEA in the germline V gene. The CDR3 has 18 amino acids. V dropped 4 bases and J dropped 3; count of bases not matched to a gene: 18. In DNA form, the CDR3 reads TGCAGCGTTGTCCCCTCTTCGCGAGGGAGGGAATACTACAATGAGCAGTTCTTC. It translates to CSVVPSSRGREYYNEQFF.

The rearrangement joins TRBV7-9 to TRBJ1-1, with D unclear. The CDR3 extends over 14 amino acids. Looked up from germline, CDR1 is SEHNR and CDR2 is FQNEAQ (reference sequence). V was pared by 3 bases and J by 11 bases, with 19 bases between. The CDR3 DNA reads TGTGCCAGCAGCTTGGAGGAAAAGAACAAAAAGGCTTTCTTT. Protein sequence: CASSLEEKNKKAFF.